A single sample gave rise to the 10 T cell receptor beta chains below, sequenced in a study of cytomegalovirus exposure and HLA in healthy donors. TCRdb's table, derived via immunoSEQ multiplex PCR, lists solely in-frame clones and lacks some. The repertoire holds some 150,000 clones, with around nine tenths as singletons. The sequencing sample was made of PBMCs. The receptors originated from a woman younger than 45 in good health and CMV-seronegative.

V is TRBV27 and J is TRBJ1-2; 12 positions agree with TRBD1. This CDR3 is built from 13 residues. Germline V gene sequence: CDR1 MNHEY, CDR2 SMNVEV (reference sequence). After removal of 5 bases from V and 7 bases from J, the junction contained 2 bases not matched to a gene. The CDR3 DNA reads TGTGCCAGCAGTCCGGGACAGGGGGCTGGCTACACCTTC. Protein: CASSPGQGAGYTF.

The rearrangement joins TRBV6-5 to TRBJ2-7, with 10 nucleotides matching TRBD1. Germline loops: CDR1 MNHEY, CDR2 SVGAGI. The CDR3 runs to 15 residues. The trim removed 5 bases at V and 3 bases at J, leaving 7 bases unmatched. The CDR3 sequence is CASSPVTGGLYEQYF. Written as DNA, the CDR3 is TGTGCCAGCAGTCCCGTGACAGGGGGCCTCTACGAGCAGTACTTC.

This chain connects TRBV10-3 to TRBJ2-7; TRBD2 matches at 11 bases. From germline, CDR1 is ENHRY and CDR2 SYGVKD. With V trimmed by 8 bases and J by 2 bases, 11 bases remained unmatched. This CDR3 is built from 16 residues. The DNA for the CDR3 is TGTGCCATCGGGGGAACTAGCGGGGGAATGGCCTACGAGCAGTACTTC. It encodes CAIGGTSGGMAYEQYF.

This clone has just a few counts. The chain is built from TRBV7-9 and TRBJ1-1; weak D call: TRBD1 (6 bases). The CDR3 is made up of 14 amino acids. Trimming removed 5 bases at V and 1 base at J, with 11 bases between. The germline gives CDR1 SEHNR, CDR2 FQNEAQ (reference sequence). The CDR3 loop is CASSIQTGNTEAFF. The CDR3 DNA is TGTGCCAGCAGCATACAGACAGGGAACACTGAAGCTTTCTTT.

The CDR3 is CASSEGAGTEAFF. DNA of the CDR3: TGTGCCAGCAGTGAGGGGGCAGGGACTGAAGCTTTCTTT. The V and J genes are TRBV2 and TRBJ1-1, with D tentatively TRBD1 (6 bases). The V gene's germline CDR1 is SNHLY and CDR2 FYNNEI. The CDR3 spans 13 residues. V was shortened by 3 bases and J by 5 bases, with 10 bases between the two germline ends.

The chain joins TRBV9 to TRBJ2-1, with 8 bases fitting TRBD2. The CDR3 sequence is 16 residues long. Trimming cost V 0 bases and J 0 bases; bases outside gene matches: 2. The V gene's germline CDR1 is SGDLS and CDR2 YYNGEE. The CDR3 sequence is CASSVAGGVSYNEQFF. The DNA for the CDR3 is TGTGCCAGCAGCGTAGCGGGGGGGGTCTCCTACAATGAGCAGTTCTTC.

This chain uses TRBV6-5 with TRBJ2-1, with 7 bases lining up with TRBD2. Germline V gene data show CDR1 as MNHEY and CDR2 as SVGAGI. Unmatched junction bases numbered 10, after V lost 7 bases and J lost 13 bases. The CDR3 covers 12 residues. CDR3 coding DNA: TGTGCCAGCACCGCCCCGGGGACTATCCAGTTCTTC. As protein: CASTAPGTIQFF.

CDR3 sequence reads: CASSQDRPPSGYTF. The CDR3 nucleotides are TGTGCCAGCAGCCAGGACAGGCCGCCCTCTGGCTACACCTTC. J is TRBJ1-2 and V is TRBV27; 7 nucleotides agree with TRBD1. Germline assignment: CDR1 MNHEY and CDR2 SMNVEV (reference sequence). J lost 7 bases, V lost 6 bases, and 11 bases had no gene match. This CDR3 region has 14 residues.

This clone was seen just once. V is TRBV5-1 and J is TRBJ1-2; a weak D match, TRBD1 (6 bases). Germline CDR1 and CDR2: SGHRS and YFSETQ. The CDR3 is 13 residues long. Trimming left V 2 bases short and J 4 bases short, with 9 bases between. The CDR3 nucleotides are TGCGCCAGCAGCTTCGACAGGTCCTATGGCTACACCTTC. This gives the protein CASSFDRSYGYTF.

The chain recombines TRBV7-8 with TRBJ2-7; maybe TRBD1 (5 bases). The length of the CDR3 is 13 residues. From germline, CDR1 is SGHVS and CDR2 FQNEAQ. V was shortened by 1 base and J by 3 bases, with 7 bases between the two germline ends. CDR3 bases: TGTGCCAGCAGCTTAGGGGGCCTCTACGAGCAGTACTTC. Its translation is CASSLGGLYEQYF. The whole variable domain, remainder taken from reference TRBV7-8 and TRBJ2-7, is GAGVSQSPRYKVAKRGQDVALRCDPISGHVSLFWYQQALGQGPEFLTYFQNEAQLDKSGLPSDRFFAERPEGSVSTLKIQRTQQEDSAVYLCASSLGGLYEQYFGPGTRLTVT.